This T cell receptor beta chain was identified in a study of blood T cell repertoires in COVID-19. This clone has at least ten counts. This CDR3 region has 16 residues. V gave up 6 bases and J gave up 4 bases; unmatched junction bases: 13. Germline loops: CDR1 MDHEN, CDR2 SYDVKM. The data were produced by immunoSEQ multiplex PCR, yet TCRdb's version contains in-frame clones alone and is incomplete. The sample shows 450,000 or so clones, roughly 90% of them seen only once. The receptor's source is a man aged 18 to 30 with COVID-19, enrolled during active disease. The sequenced sample consisted of peripheral blood. This sequence joins TRBV28 and TRBJ2-7, with TRBD2 identical over 9 bases. This CDR3 reads CASRVVGLARRYEQYF. CDR3 nucleotides: TGTGCCAGCAGGGTAGTAGGACTAGCGAGAAGGTACGAGCAGTACTTC.